Listed below are T cell receptor beta chains from one sample, sequenced in a study of T cell repertoires in cytomegalovirus infection. TCRdb re-called the reads with MiXCR, one entry per CDR3 protein. Of approximately 770,000 distinct CDR3 sequences in the sample, almost 30% were seen once. Their antigens are not known. The sequences come from cultured CD8+ T cells from PBMCs, collected from culture after CMV antigen stimulation. Every receptor here comes from a human donor in good health (CMV status not recorded). Some clones in this sample may be carry-over from other donors' samples. CDR3s include the opening cysteine and the closing phenylalanine or tryptophan. A D gene is named only where the DNA matches it firmly. Clone size appears in some rows only: once, few, many, or a class for an expanded clone.

TRBV5-5	TRBJ1-1	NA	NA	CASSFNSPWTEAFF	TGTGCCAGCAGCTTCAACAGCCCTTGGACTGAAGCTTTCTTT
TRBV7-9	TRBJ1-1	many	TRBD1	CASSSRQGPPEAFF	TGTGCCAGCAGCAGCCGACAGGGGCCGCCGGAAGCTTTCTTT
TRBV12-5	TRBJ2-2	NA	NA	CASLRVVGELFF	TGTGCTAGTTTACGGGTGGTCGGGGAGCTGTTTTTT
TRBV7-9	TRBJ1-1	few	NA	CASSPPGSVGGEAFF	TGTGCCAGCAGCCCCCCGGGCAGTGTCGGAGGGGAAGCTTTCTTT
TRBV7-2	TRBJ2-3	NA	TRBD1	CASSWMGQGFADTQYF	TGTGCCAGCAGTTGGATGGGACAGGGGTTCGCAGATACGCAGTATTTT
TRBV6-5	TRBJ2-1	few	NA	CASSYSETSYNEQFF	TGTGCCAGCAGTTACTCAGAGACTTCCTACAATGAGCAGTTCTTC
TRBV29-1	TRBJ2-7	NA	NA	CSVDGGASYEQYF	TGCAGCGTTGATGGAGGGGCGTCCTACGAGCAGTACTTC
TRBV7-9	TRBJ1-6	few	NA	CASSTTFGSNSPLHF	TGTGCCAGCAGCACGACTTTTGGGTCTAATTCACCCCTCCACTTT
TRBV7-9	TRBJ2-7	few	NA	CASSAPPGVEQYF	TGTGCCAGCAGCGCCCCACCGGGGGTTGAGCAGTACTTC
TRBV9	TRBJ1-2	NA	TRBD1	CASSAEGAFYGYTF	TGTGCCAGCAGCGCCGAGGGGGCATTCTATGGCTACACCTTC
TRBV19	TRBJ2-3	NA	NA	CASSMEESTDTQYF	TGTGCCAGTAGTATGGAAGAGAGCACAGATACGCAGTATTTT
TRBV7-6	TRBJ2-7	few	NA	CASSLVQGSSYEQYF	TGTGCCAGCAGCTTAGTCCAGGGGAGCTCCTACGAGCAGTACTTC
TRBV11-3	TRBJ2-4	NA	NA	CASSLLLGVSKNIQYF	TGTGCCAGCAGCTTACTCCTGGGGGTATCCAAAAACATTCAGTACTTC
TRBV5-5	TRBJ2-3	NA	NA	CASSHGDRPTDTQYF	TGTGCCAGCAGCCACGGGGACCGACCCACAGATACGCAGTATTTT
TRBV12-3/TRBV12-4	TRBJ2-1	few	NA	CASSSPAEQFF	TGTGCCAGCAGTTCCCCCGCTGAGCAGTTCTTC
TRBV6-6	TRBJ1-1	NA	NA	CASSYSPGHTNTEAFF	TGTGCCAGCAGTTACTCCCCCGGACATACTAACACTGAAGCTTTCTTT
TRBV6-2/TRBV6-3	TRBJ2-1	few	NA	CASSFGRAGQFF	TGTGCCAGCAGTTTCGGGCGCGCTGGGCAGTTCTTC
TRBV19	TRBJ1-5	NA	TRBD1	CASSIGTGVRKPQHF	TGTGCCAGTAGTATAGGGACAGGTGTTAGGAAGCCCCAGCATTTT
TRBV27	TRBJ2-1	NA	TRBD1	CASRYRTGANNEQFF	TGTGCCAGCAGATACCGGACAGGGGCGAACAATGAGCAGTTCTTC
TRBV6-2/TRBV6-3	TRBJ2-3	NA	TRBD2	CATSSGGLTDTQYF	TGTGCCACCAGCTCGGGGGGGCTCACAGATACGCAGTATTTT
TRBV7-9	TRBJ1-1	few	NA	CASSLVVGSSGVEAFF	TGTGCCAGCAGCTTAGTAGTGGGGAGCTCGGGGGTTGAAGCTTTCTTT
TRBV5-1	TRBJ2-1	few	NA	CASSLRDQSYNEQFF	TGCGCCAGCAGCTTGAGGGACCAGTCCTACAATGAGCAGTTCTTC
TRBV7-6	TRBJ1-6	many	TRBD1	CASSLGTGGTYNSPLHF	TGTGCCAGCAGCTTAGGGACAGGGGGAACATATAATTCACCCCTCCACTTT
TRBV13	TRBJ1-2	NA	NA	CASALGGYGYTF	TGTGCCAGCGCGCTGGGGGGCTATGGCTACACCTTC
TRBV7-8	TRBJ2-2	NA	NA	CASSADGRNTGELFF	TGTGCCAGCAGCGCGGACGGGCGAAACACCGGGGAGCTGTTTTTT
TRBV6-1	TRBJ1-5	NA	NA	CASRLGRGYSNQPQHF	TGTGCCAGCAGACTCGGACGGGGATATAGCAATCAGCCCCAGCATTTT
TRBV6-5	TRBJ1-2	NA	NA	CASSYSGDHNYGYTF	TGTGCCAGCAGTTACTCAGGAGATCATAACTATGGCTACACCTTC
TRBV12-3/TRBV12-4	TRBJ2-3	few	NA	CASAGTDTQYF	TGTGCCAGCGCCGGCACAGATACGCAGTATTTT
TRBV7-2	TRBJ1-2	many	TRBD1	CASSSPPHWDRDEIGVYGYTF	TGTGCCAGCAGCTCCCCCCCCCATTGGGACAGGGACGAAATAGGAGTCTATGGCTACACCTTC
TRBV7-3	TRBJ1-1	NA	NA	CASSPQQAPAEAFF	TGTGCCAGCAGCCCGCAACAGGCCCCGGCCGAAGCTTTCTTT
TRBV6-1	TRBJ2-7	few	NA	CASGGRRTYEQYF	TGTGCCAGCGGGGGACGACGGACCTACGAGCAGTACTTC
TRBV12-3/TRBV12-4	TRBJ1-5	few	NA	CASSLARYSSNQPQHF	TGTGCCAGCAGTTTAGCAAGGTACAGTAGCAATCAGCCCCAGCATTTT
TRBV7-9	TRBJ2-7	few	NA	CASLGGASSYEQYF	TGTGCCAGCTTGGGCGGGGCCAGCTCCTACGAGCAGTACTTC
TRBV19	TRBJ2-1	few	NA	CASSIAGPYNEQFF	TGTGCCAGTAGTATAGCGGGGCCCTACAATGAGCAGTTCTTC
TRBV6-2/TRBV6-3	TRBJ1-5	NA	NA	CASSYEGFGQPQHF	TGTGCCAGCAGTTACGAGGGGTTCGGTCAGCCCCAGCATTTT
TRBV19	TRBJ1-1	few	NA	CASSMGPRAEAFF	TGTGCCAGTAGTATGGGCCCTAGAGCTGAAGCTTTCTTT
TRBV4-1	TRBJ2-5	NA	TRBD1	CASSPLGTGIYQETQYF	TGCGCCAGCAGCCCCTTAGGGACAGGGATTTACCAAGAGACCCAGTACTTC
TRBV6-5	TRBJ1-2	NA	NA	CASNSRPTNPDGYTF	TGTGCCAGCAACTCCCGACCCACAAATCCCGATGGCTACACCTTC
TRBV7-9	TRBJ1-2	NA	TRBD1	CASSLPGQGANGYTF	TGTGCCAGCAGCCTCCCCGGACAGGGGGCGAATGGCTACACCTTC
TRBV6-1	TRBJ1-1	few	TRBD1	CAGGQGRTEAFF	TGTGCCGGCGGACAGGGGAGGACTGAAGCTTTCTTT
TRBV18	TRBJ1-2	NA	NA	CASSPESYGYTF	TGTGCCAGCTCACCAGAGAGCTATGGCTACACCTTC
TRBV9	TRBJ2-5	NA	TRBD2	CASSDREGGQETQYF	TGTGCCAGCAGCGACCGGGAGGGTGGACAAGAGACCCAGTACTTC
TRBV7-8	TRBJ2-4	many	TRBD1	CASSLTGAESSENIQYF	TGTGCCAGCAGCTTGACAGGGGCGGAGAGTAGTGAAAACATTCAGTACTTC
TRBV7-9	TRBJ1-4	few	TRBD1	CASSGLDRGYEKLFF	TGTGCCAGCAGCGGTTTGGACAGGGGATATGAAAAACTGTTTTTT
TRBV6-1	TRBJ1-1	many	NA	CASTLRGVNTEAFF	TGTGCCAGCACCCTCAGGGGTGTGAACACTGAAGCTTTCTTT
TRBV7-7	TRBJ2-3	many	TRBD1	CASSLDIQGGTDTQYF	TGTGCTAGCAGCTTAGACATCCAGGGGGGCACAGATACGCAGTATTTT
TRBV7-2	TRBJ2-1	many	TRBD1	CASSVNRGLSSYNEQFF	TGTGCCAGCAGCGTAAACAGGGGCCTTAGCTCCTACAATGAGCAGTTCTTC